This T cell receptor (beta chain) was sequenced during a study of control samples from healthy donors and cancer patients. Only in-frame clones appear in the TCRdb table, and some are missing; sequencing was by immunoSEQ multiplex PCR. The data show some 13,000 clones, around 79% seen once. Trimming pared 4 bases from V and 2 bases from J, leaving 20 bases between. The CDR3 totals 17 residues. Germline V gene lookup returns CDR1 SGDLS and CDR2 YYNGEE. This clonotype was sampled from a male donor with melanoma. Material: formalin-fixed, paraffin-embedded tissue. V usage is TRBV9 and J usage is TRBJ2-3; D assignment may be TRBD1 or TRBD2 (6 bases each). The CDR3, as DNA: TGTGCCAGCAGCTCACCTCCCGGGGGCGTTTACACAGATACGCAGTATTTT. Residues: CASSSPPGGVYTDTQYF. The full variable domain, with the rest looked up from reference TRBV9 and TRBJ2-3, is DSGVTQTPKHLITATGQRVTLRCSPRSGDLSVYWYQQSLDQGLQFLIQYYNGEERAKGNILERFSAQQFPDLHSELNLSSLELGDSALYFCASSSPPGGVYTDTQYFGPGTRLTVL.